These 18 T cell receptor beta chains came from one sample sequenced in a study of shared clonotypes between healthy human individuals. TCRdb's copy holds only in-frame clones and misses some; the assay was immunoSEQ multiplex PCR. The table records roughly 300,000 clones, more than 60% of them present only once. Sequenced: memory CD4+ T cells sorted from blood. Subset given: CD45RA-negative fraction. The receptor source for this set is a man aged 25-40 years in good health.

The genes are TRBV7-7 and TRBJ2-1; 11 bases match TRBD2. With V trimmed by 5 bases and J by 13 bases, 13 bases remained unmatched. The CDR3 runs to 15 residues. Germline CDR1 and CDR2: SSHAT and FNYEAQ (reference sequence). CDR3 bases: TGTGCCAGCAGCGCGATGACTAGCGGGGTTGGGAATCAGTTCTTC. Translated, it gives CASSAMTSGVGNQFF.

In this sample, this clone turned up a few times. This chain links TRBV21-1 with TRBJ1-4. TRBV21-1 is termed a pseudogene. The CDR3 runs 15 residues. The CDR3 DNA sequence: TGTGCCAGCAGCAAAGCGGGGCTAGCGACTTTAAAACTGTTTTTT. Its translation is CASSKAGLATLKLFF.

CDR3 DNA: TGTGCCAGCTCACCAAGGAGGACAGGGGGTGGCCAGCCCCAGCATTTT. Translated, it gives CASSPRRTGGGQPQHF. This sequence joins TRBV18 and TRBJ1-5; 10 bases map to TRBD1. CDR3 length: 16 residues. Germline CDR1 and CDR2: KGHSH and LQKENI. The V and J ends lost 2 bases and 7 bases, in that order; junction bases with no gene match: 8.

This clone was picked up a small number of times. The chain couples TRBV2 to TRBJ1-1; the D gene is possibly TRBD1 (5 bases). Germline loops: CDR1 SNHLY, CDR2 FYNNEI. This CDR3 contains 15 residues. V was trimmed by 3 bases and J by 6 bases, leaving 17 bases between them. The CDR3 region has the DNA TGTGCCAGCAGTGAGAGGGGAATTGTCGTGGCTGAAGCTTTCTTT. Amino acid sequence: CASSERGIVVAEAFF.

This clone has ten or more counts. This rearrangement joins TRBV6-1 to TRBJ1-2; tentative D call: TRBD1 (6 bases). The CDR3 is 14 residues long. From germline, CDR1 is MNHNS and CDR2 SASEGT. V was pared by 1 base and J by 5 bases, with 11 bases between. CDR3 sequence: CASSEGQAYYGYTF. The CDR3 bases are TGTGCCAGCAGTGAAGGACAGGCCTATTATGGCTACACCTTC.

The chain carries TRBV5-5 and TRBJ2-1, with 9 positions matching TRBD1. Germline CDR1 is SGHKS and CDR2 is YYEKEE (reference sequence). The V gene end was trimmed by 2 bases and the J gene end by 9 bases; junction bases not matched to a gene: 12. This CDR3 comprises 16 residues. The chain's CDR3 is CASSLNPGQGVGEQFF. In nucleotides, the CDR3 is TGTGCCAGCAGCTTAAATCCGGGACAGGGAGTTGGTGAGCAGTTCTTC.

This chain connects TRBV5-1 to TRBJ1-1; D may be TRBD1 (6 bases). V was trimmed by 0 bases and J by 5 bases, leaving 14 bases between them. Germline V gene lookup returns CDR1 SGHRS and CDR2 YFSETQ. This CDR3 region has 15 residues. For the CDR3, the DNA is TGCGCCAGCAGCTTGGACGGCAGGGGTGAAACTGAAGCTTTCTTT. Its translation is CASSLDGRGETEAFF.

This chain uses TRBV7-3 with TRBJ2-1; D is uncertain. V lost 6 bases to trimming and J lost 9 bases, with 15 bases between them. This CDR3 is 13 amino acids long. Germline V gene data show CDR1 as SGHTA and CDR2 as FQGTGA. CDR3 sequence reads: CASSPTAFGEQFF. The CDR3 nucleotides read TGTGCCAGCAGTCCGACCGCTTTCGGTGAGCAGTTCTTC.

Turning to this clone: A far more abundant clone sits one base away, making this likely a read error. The chain joins TRBV15 to TRBJ2-1; D possibly matches TRBD1 or TRBD2 (5 bases each). The germline V gene has CDR1 LNHNV and CDR2 YYDKDF (reference sequence). This CDR3 is built from 15 residues. The CDR3 region is CTTSRGPGRYNEQFF. As DNA, the CDR3 is TGTACCACCAGCAGAGGGCCAGGGCGGTACAATGAGCAGTTCTTC. The complete variable domain, with remaining parts taken from reference TRBV15 and TRBJ2-1, reads DAMVIQNPRYQVTQFGKPVTLSCSQTLNHNVMYWYQQKSSQAPKLLFHYYDKDFNNEADTPDNFQSRRPNTSFCFLDIRSPGLGDTAMYLCTTSRGPGRYNEQFFGPGTRLTVL.

Comments on this clone: This may come from a read error, since a much larger clone is one base off. The chain has TRBV5-4 and TRBJ2-3; D might be TRBD2 (6 bases). From germline, CDR1 is SGHNT and CDR2 YYREEE (reference sequence). The CDR3 is 14 amino acids. The CDR3 sequence is CASSLISGTDAQYF. As DNA, the CDR3 is TGTGCCAGCAGCTTGATTAGCGGCACAGATGCGCAGTATTTT.

The chain joins TRBV19 to TRBJ2-2; D might be TRBD1 (6 bases). This CDR3 has 14 residues. CDR1 and CDR2 from the germline V gene are LNHDA and SQIVND (reference sequence). V was pared by 6 bases and J by 7 bases, with 15 bases between. The CDR3 reads CASRPRGANGELFF. The DNA of the CDR3 is TGTGCCAGTAGGCCCAGGGGCGCTAACGGGGAGCTGTTTTTT.

This clone is a singleton in its sample. DNA of the CDR3: TGTGCCAGCAGTTACCCGAGACAGGGAGGGAACACTGAAGCTTTCTTT. As protein: CASSYPRQGGNTEAFF. V is TRBV6-5 and J is TRBJ1-1; TRBD1 matches at 7 bases. CDR3 size: 16 residues. In germline, CDR1 is MNHEY, CDR2 SVGAGI. The junction had 7 bases not matched to a gene; V was cut back by 2 bases and J by 1 base.

The chain joins TRBV19 to TRBJ2-1, with 7 positions matching TRBD2. The CDR3 runs 14 residues. The germline V gene encodes CDR1 LNHDA and CDR2 SQIVND (reference sequence). With 3 bases clipped from V and 8 bases from J, the junction kept 7 bases outside the gene matches. Here the CDR3 reads CASSIPAGVDEQFF. The CDR3 DNA follows: TGTGCCAGTAGTATCCCTGCGGGAGTTGATGAGCAGTTCTTC.

The chain is built from TRBV10-3 and TRBJ2-3; 12 nucleotides match TRBD2. The CDR3 runs to 17 residues. Germline V gene data show CDR1 as ENHRY and CDR2 as SYGVKD. J lost 0 bases, V lost 5 bases, and 6 bases had no gene match. The CDR3 protein is CAISSYLAGGSTDTQYF. The CDR3 DNA follows: TGTGCCATCAGTAGTTATCTAGCGGGAGGGAGCACAGATACGCAGTATTTT.

The chain recombines TRBV23-1 with TRBJ1-5; the match to TRBD1 covers 7 bases. TRBV23-1 is assigned to the ORF class and has an uncertain function. CDR3 size: 18 residues. The V and J ends lost 3 bases and 0 bases, in that order; junction bases with no gene match: 11. The CDR3 DNA is TGCGCCAGCAGTCAGCCCGGGACAGAACGTTATAGCAATCAGCCCCAGCATTTT. This sequence encodes CASSQPGTERYSNQPQHF.

The chain uses TRBV7-8 and TRBJ1-4, with a possible D match to TRBD1 (5 bases). The CDR3 loop spans 14 amino acids. CDR1 is SGHVS, CDR2 FQNEAQ, per germline. V was clipped by 2 bases and J by 8 bases, with 12 bases between them. The CDR3 reads CASSLQSGDEKLFF. The CDR3 DNA follows: TGTGCCAGCAGCTTACAAAGTGGGGACGAAAAACTGTTTTTT.

The chain recombines TRBV28 with TRBJ1-2; TRBD1 might be the D (5 bases). V shed 6 bases and J shed 4 bases, with 15 bases lying between them. Per the germline V gene, CDR1 is MDHEN and CDR2 is SYDVKM. The CDR3 has 14 amino acids. The CDR3 sequence: CASSPSGTSYGYTF. DNA of the CDR3: TGTGCCAGCAGCCCGTCCGGGACGAGCTATGGCTACACCTTC.

This clone turned up a few times. The J gene is TRBJ2-2, the V gene TRBV6-1, with D perhaps assigned TRBD1 or TRBD2 (5 bases each). This CDR3 contains 14 residues. Germline lookup yields CDR1 MNHNS and CDR2 SASEGT. The ends were cut back, 4 bases at V and 8 bases at J, with 14 bases in the middle. In DNA, the CDR3 is TGTGCCAGCAGTGGAAACCGGGGCGCGGGGGAGCTGTTTTTT. This encodes CASSGNRGAGELFF.